This TCR beta chain comes out of a study of CXCR3-negative and CXCR3-positive naive CD8 T cells. General study findings and limits: Because surface CD5 did not distinguish the naive subsets, TCR strength was inferred from TRB CDR3 properties. Diversity ran similarly high across both naive subsets but far lower in memory CD8+ cells. Researchers reported similar TRBV-TRBJ usage in naive CXCR3-negative and CXCR3-positive cells, though memory differed.

Notes on this clonotype: What it binds is unknown.

cDNA libraries for TRB were generated by 5' RACE incorporating UMI labels. From the 5' RACE reads, TCRdb lists one entry per CDR3 protein and no DNA. This table holds under 70,000 distinct CDR3 sequences. The source material was memory CD8+ T cells from blood. This receptor was obtained from a human donor in good health. Some clones in this sample may be carry-over from other donors' samples.

This chain's CDR3 is CASSQDSGGKETQYF. The rearrangement joins TRBV4-3 to TRBJ2-5; TCRdb's D call of TRBD2 is untestable without DNA. This CDR3 has 15 amino acids. The germline V gene has CDR1 LGHNA and CDR2 YSLEER.